A selection of T cell receptor beta chains follows, all from one sample in a study of T cells in Graves' hyperthyroidism and ophthalmopathy. Each CDR3 protein is one row after TCRdb ran MiXCR on the multiplex PCR reads. This sample has over 250,000 distinct CDR3 sequences; 15% to 20% occur once, and the top ten carry about 51%. What was sequenced was blood. The receptor source for this set is a woman aged 60-75 years with Graves' ophthalmopathy. The CDR3 runs from the conserved cysteine through the conserved F or W. A D gene is named only where the DNA matches it firmly. Expanded clones get a size class; other rows say once, few or many, or leave the size out.

>many|-|TRBV28|TRBJ1-4
CASRQGGTNEKLFF
TGTGCCAGCAGACAGGGCGGGACTAATGAAAAACTGTTTTTT
>many|-|TRBV6-6|TRBJ1-4
CASSYPEYEKLFF
TGTGCCAGCAGTTACCCGGAGTATGAAAAACTGTTTTTT
>many|TRBD1|TRBV4-3|TRBJ2-7
CASSQEYSGTGTYEQYF
TGCGCCAGCAGCCAAGAGTACTCCGGGACAGGGACCTACGAGCAGTACTTC
>-|TRBD1|TRBV5-1|TRBJ2-5
CASRGGTGGQETQYF
TGCGCCAGCAGGGGCGGGACAGGGGGCCAAGAGACCCAGTACTTC
>few|TRBD2|TRBV12-5|TRBJ2-1
CASGMVSVAGASNEQFF
TGTGCTAGTGGTATGGTTTCGGTAGCGGGAGCCAGCAATGAGCAGTTCTTC
>few|TRBD2|TRBV5-1|TRBJ2-7
CASSLAGGPLSGEQYF
TGCGCCAGCAGCTTGGCGGGGGGGCCTCTCAGTGGTGAGCAGTACTTC
>-|-|TRBV25-1|TRBJ1-2
CASSELDSRGYTF
TGTGCCAGCAGTGAATTAGATTCGCGCGGCTACACCTTC
>-|-|TRBV9|TRBJ1-1
CASSLRGVGNTEAFF
TGTGCCAGCAGCTTAAGGGGGGTAGGGAACACTGAAGCTTTCTTT
>-|-|TRBV27|TRBJ1-6
CASRPRDKVNSPLHF
TGTGCCAGCAGGCCAAGGGACAAGGTTAATTCACCCCTCCACTTT
>few|-|TRBV5-1|TRBJ1-4
CASSLDHNEKLFF
TGCGCCAGCAGCTTAGATCATAATGAAAAACTGTTTTTT
>-|-|TRBV5-4|TRBJ1-2
CASSLSGEVNGYTF
TGTGCCAGCAGCTTGTCGGGGGAGGTGAATGGCTACACCTTC
>-|-|TRBV3-1|TRBJ2-1
CASSLSSGGFNEQFF
TGTGCCAGCAGTCTAAGTTCGGGGGGCTTCAATGAGCAGTTCTTC
>-|TRBD2|TRBV11-2|TRBJ2-1
CASGLSPRGRTYNEQFF
TGTGCCAGCGGCTTATCCCCCCGCGGGAGGACCTACAATGAGCAGTTCTTC
>-|TRBD1|TRBV6-1|TRBJ1-5
CASSELRDRFIYSNQPQHF
TGTGCCAGCAGTGAACTGAGGGACAGGTTTATCTATAGCAATCAGCCCCAGCATTTT
>many|-|TRBV7-2|TRBJ1-6
CASSLDSTVTSPLHF
TGTGCCAGCAGCTTAGATTCTACCGTGACTTCACCCCTCCACTTT
>few|-|TRBV28|TRBJ2-6
CASSSRVSGANVLTF
TGTGCCAGCAGTTCCAGGGTCTCTGGGGCCAACGTCCTGACTTTC
>many|TRBD2|TRBV6-2/TRBV6-3|TRBJ2-1
CASTQRLAGRNEQFF
TGTGCCAGCACCCAGAGGCTAGCGGGGAGGAATGAGCAGTTCTTC
>many|TRBD2|TRBV2|TRBJ2-7
CASRTSGNSYEQYF
TGTGCCAGCAGGACTAGCGGAAACTCCTACGAGCAGTACTTC
>many|TRBD1|TRBV28|TRBJ1-3
CASSNPRDRMRNTIYF
TGTGCCAGCAGCAACCCCCGGGACAGGATGAGAAACACCATATATTTT
>-|-|TRBV5-1|TRBJ2-3
CASSLSWGTSTDTQYF
TGCGCCAGCAGCTTGTCTTGGGGTACGAGCACAGATACGCAGTATTTT
>many|-|TRBV7-2|TRBJ2-7
CASSLSFVSSYEQYF
TGTGCCAGCAGCTTATCTTTTGTTTCCTCCTACGAGCAGTACTTC
>-|TRBD2|TRBV18|TRBJ2-1
CASSPPTSGGTNEQFF
TGTGCCAGCTCACCGCCGACTAGCGGGGGAACTAATGAGCAGTTCTTC
>-|TRBD1|TRBV6-2/TRBV6-3|TRBJ1-2
CAISGTGPLSTF
TGTGCCATCTCCGGGACAGGGCCTCTCTCCACCTTC
>-|TRBD2|TRBV6-5|TRBJ2-1
CASSYPAGTSAPPGSYNEQFF
TGTGCCAGCAGTTACCCCGCCGGGACTAGCGCCCCGCCGGGGTCCTACAATGAGCAGTTCTTC
>-|-|TRBV5-6|TRBJ1-4
CASSVLLGQINEKLFF
TGTGCCAGCAGTGTCTTGTTAGGACAGATCAATGAAAAACTGTTTTTT
>many|TRBD1|TRBV6-1|TRBJ2-3
CASRRDRGRTDTQYF
TGTGCCAGCAGGAGGGACAGGGGCCGCACAGATACGCAGTATTTT
>many|-|TRBV12-3/TRBV12-4|TRBJ2-7
CASSLSLTAYEQYF
TGTGCCAGCAGTTTATCTCTCACCGCATACGAGCAGTACTTC
>many|TRBD1|TRBV12-5|TRBJ1-1
CASGTGMNTEAFF
TGTGCTAGTGGGACAGGGATGAACACTGAAGCTTTCTTT
>many|-|TRBV6-1|TRBJ2-7
CASSDEVRANEQYF
TGTGCCAGCAGTGACGAGGTCAGGGCCAACGAGCAGTACTTC
>many|TRBD2|TRBV20-1|TRBJ2-2
CSAPTSGRYTGELFF
TGCAGTGCTCCAACTAGCGGGAGGTACACCGGGGAGCTGTTTTTT
>-|-|TRBV9|TRBJ1-2
CASSVGGEQDSGYTF
TGTGCCAGCAGCGTAGGGGGGGAACAGGACTCAGGCTACACCTTC
>many|TRBD1|TRBV11-2|TRBJ2-5
CASGGGTGGLETQYF
TGTGCCAGTGGGGGGGGGACAGGGGGTTTGGAGACCCAGTACTTC
>many|-|TRBV5-5|TRBJ1-1
CASSFYQTGSEAFF
TGTGCCAGCAGCTTTTACCAGACGGGAAGTGAAGCTTTCTTT
>few|TRBD1|TRBV9|TRBJ2-5
CASSATTGVQETQYF
TGTGCCAGCAGCGCAACGACAGGGGTCCAAGAGACCCAGTACTTC
>few|-|TRBV2|TRBJ1-6
CASRAGSRGGSPLHF
TGTGCCAGCAGGGCCGGGTCGAGGGGTGGTTCACCCCTCCACTTT
>many|-|TRBV12-3/TRBV12-4|TRBJ1-5
CASSLQYQPQHF
TGTGCCAGCAGTTTACAATATCAGCCCCAGCATTTT
>many|-|TRBV28|TRBJ2-7
CASSSQGKGVSYEQYF
TGTGCCAGCAGTTCTCAGGGAAAGGGAGTCTCCTACGAGCAGTACTTC
>many|-|TRBV10-1|TRBJ2-7
CASSESRAAGEQYF
TGCGCCAGCAGTGAGTCCCGTGCCGCGGGCGAGCAGTACTTC
>-|-|TRBV25-1|TRBJ2-1
CASSEYRPTNNEQFF
TGTGCCAGCAGTGAATACAGGCCGACTAACAATGAGCAGTTCTTC
>many|TRBD1|TRBV7-6|TRBJ2-4
CASSLEQGARDIQYF
TGTGCCAGCAGCTTAGAACAGGGGGCGCGGGACATTCAGTACTTC
>-|-|TRBV7-8|TRBJ2-6
CASSLVRSGANVLTF
TGTGCCAGCAGCTTAGTCCGCTCTGGGGCCAACGTCCTGACTTTC
>-|TRBD2|TRBV9|TRBJ2-7
CASSVDTSGFYEQYF
TGTGCCAGCAGCGTAGATACTAGCGGGTTTTACGAGCAGTACTTC
>many|TRBD1|TRBV7-6|TRBJ2-1
CASSKTGESYNEQFF
TGTGCCAGCTCCAAGACAGGGGAATCCTACAATGAGCAGTTCTTC
>many|TRBD2|TRBV20-1|TRBJ2-7
CSAREGSGGMYEQYF
TGCAGTGCTAGAGAAGGTAGCGGGGGTATGTACGAGCAGTACTTC
>many|TRBD1|TRBV2|TRBJ1-5
CASRGDSNQPQHF
TGTGCCAGCAGGGGGGACAGTAATCAGCCCCAGCATTTT
>many|TRBD2|TRBV7-3|TRBJ2-5
CASSPGLAGVETQYF
TGTGCCAGCAGCCCCGGACTAGCGGGAGTGGAGACCCAGTACTTC
>few|TRBD2|TRBV30|TRBJ2-3
CAWSEGLLAGGPSDTQYF
TGTGCCTGGAGTGAAGGCCTACTAGCGGGAGGGCCCTCAGATACGCAGTATTTT
>many|-|TRBV20-1|TRBJ1-5
CSARRPSNQPQHF
TGCAGTGCCCGGAGACCCAGCAATCAGCCCCAGCATTTT
>many|-|TRBV6-6|TRBJ1-2
CASSYARGDGYTF
TGTGCCAGCAGTTACGCCCGAGGGGATGGCTACACCTTC
>-|-|TRBV5-1|TRBJ2-3
CASSSGQTHTDTQYF
TGCGCCAGCAGCTCAGGACAAACACACACAGATACGCAGTATTTT
>few|TRBD1|TRBV6-2/TRBV6-3|TRBJ2-4
CASRGDSRAKNIQYF
TGTGCCAGTAGAGGGGACAGCCGAGCCAAAAACATTCAGTACTTC
>-|-|TRBV5-6|TRBJ2-5
CASSLLQGAFQETQYF
TGTGCCAGCAGCTTGTTACAGGGCGCCTTTCAAGAGACCCAGTACTTC
>-|-|TRBV20-1|TRBJ2-5
CSARDPQGLGTQYF
TGCAGTGCTAGAGATCCCCAGGGTTTGGGGACCCAGTACTTC
>many|-|TRBV12-3/TRBV12-4|TRBJ1-2
CASPSQGTPSGYTF
TGTGCCAGCCCGAGTCAGGGGACCCCCTCTGGCTACACCTTC
>many|TRBD1|TRBV7-9|TRBJ2-3
CASSSRRMTGGTDTQYF
TGTGCCAGCAGCTCTCGAAGGATGACAGGGGGCACAGATACGCAGTATTTT